This T cell receptor beta chain stems from a study of graft-versus-host responses after intestinal transplantation. Assay: immunoSEQ multiplex PCR; the TCRdb copy retains only in-frame clones and omits some. The profile shows around 93,000 clones, 85% to 95% of them singletons. On this clone itself: Its antigen is still unknown.

The study, taken as a whole, reports: Peak levels of circulating GvH clones tracked with early post-transplant HvG declines.

Germline V lookup: CDR1 MGHRA, CDR2 YSYEKL. V lost 1 base and J lost 5; bases outside the gene matches: 12. The CDR3 contains 17 residues. This receptor was taken from a human donor who received an intestinal transplant. This material consisted of unstimulated CD8+ T cells sorted from spleen or lymph node cells, taken before intestinal transplant. The V gene is TRBV4-1, the J gene TRBJ2-5; TRBD1 aligns across 8 bases. CDR3 sequence (DNA): TGCGCCAGCAGCCAAGGCCCCCCACGGACAGGGTTTGAGACCCAGTACTTC. This translates into CASSQGPPRTGFETQYF.